The clone carrying this TCR beta chain has a single count. Its antigen is unknown. Investigators profiled TCR beta VDJ and CDR3 from genomic DNA template. TCRdb analysed the reads with MiXCR anew, one entry per CDR3 protein. This sample carries fewer than 250,000 distinct CDR3 sequences, around half of them seen once, and the ten largest clones take over 7.5%. V lost 6 bases and J lost 5, with 5 bases in between. The V gene's germline CDR1 is MGHDK and CDR2 SYGVNS. The CDR3 totals 11 residues. The data originate from a study of CD8+CD57+ T cells in acquired aplastic anemia. Overall study results and limits: Significant differences in CD8+ Simpson's diversity were not observed between patients and controls. Roughly 29 was the count of CD8+ CDR3 sequences that patients shared with controls.

Before being chosen for sequencing, patients had shown CD8+CD57+ cell expansion by flow cytometry. The patients, all of them, had severe acquired aplastic anemia. The source is a human donor with aplastic anemia. The rearrangement joins TRBV25-1 to TRBJ2-1; D not certain. Material: sorted CD4+, CD8+, or CD8+CD57+ T cells (not recorded which) from PBMCs. Here the CDR3 DNA reads TGTGCCAGCAGCCCTCACAATGAGCAGTTCTTC. It encodes CASSPHNEQFF.